The rows below give T cell receptor beta chains drawn from one sample of a study of Ad26.COV2.S vaccination and SARS-CoV-2 variants. TCRdb's copy holds only in-frame clones and misses some; the assay was immunoSEQ multiplex PCR. The sample has 300,000 to 400,000 clones; 92% are singletons. The sequencing here drew on peripheral blood, taken after recovery from COVID-19. Source of these receptors: a human donor who had recovered from COVID-19. The CDR3 runs from the conserved cysteine through the conserved F or W. A D gene is named only where the DNA matches it firmly. Clone size is given for some rows only: seen once, a few or many times, or a class if the clone is expanded.

CDR3 protein,CDR3 DNA,D gene,clone size,J gene,V gene
CATSGGGGPISSYNEQFF,TGTGCCACCAGTGGCGGCGGGGGTCCAATTAGCTCCTACAATGAGCAGTTCTTC,TRBD2,NA,TRBJ2-1,TRBV24-1
CASTLWGGKTQYF,TGTGCCAGCACCCTATGGGGTGGCAAGACCCAGTACTTC,NA,NA,TRBJ2-5,TRBV5-6
CASSPPTENIQYF,TGTGCCAGCAGCCCGCCGACAGAAAACATTCAGTACTTC,NA,NA,TRBJ2-4,TRBV5-4
CASSAGTGVLAFF,TGTGCCAGCAGCGCAGGGACAGGGGTGCTGGCTTTCTTT,TRBD1,NA,TRBJ1-1,TRBV7-2
CASSFRDRKGDEQFF,TGTGCCAGCAGCTTCAGGGACAGAAAAGGCGATGAGCAGTTCTTC,TRBD1,NA,TRBJ2-1,TRBV7-9
CATSRTGGNGELFF,TGTGCCACCAGTCGGACAGGGGGCAACGGGGAGCTGTTTTTT,TRBD1,NA,TRBJ2-2,TRBV24-1
CASSLLRSPHEQYF,TGTGCCAGCAGCTTACTCAGATCTCCCCACGAGCAGTACTTC,NA,NA,TRBJ2-7,TRBV7-9
CASSFDTGSREQYF,TGTGCCAGCAGCTTCGACACAGGGTCTAGGGAGCAGTACTTC,NA,NA,TRBJ2-7,TRBV11-1
CASSDRSYEQYF,TGTGCCAGCAGTGACAGGTCCTACGAGCAGTACTTC,NA,NA,TRBJ2-7,TRBV2
CASSPTGSYGYTF,TGTGCCAGCAGCCCGACAGGGTCCTATGGCTACACCTTC,TRBD1,NA,TRBJ1-2,TRBV3-1/TRBV3-2
CASSLVDATEAFF,TGTGCCAGCAGCTTAGTGGATGCCACTGAAGCTTTCTTT,NA,NA,TRBJ1-1,TRBV7-8
CASSWDREAYTDTQYF,TGTGCCAGCAGCTGGGACAGGGAAGCTTACACAGATACGCAGTATTTT,TRBD1,NA,TRBJ2-3,TRBV7-8
CSVEEYGYTF,TGCAGCGTTGAAGAATATGGCTACACCTTC,NA,NA,TRBJ1-2,TRBV29-1
CASSQPAGELFF,TGTGCCAGCAGCCAACCAGCCGGGGAGCTGTTTTTT,NA,NA,TRBJ2-2,TRBV6-6
CPTGIRNQPQHF,TGTCCGACAGGGATTCGCAATCAGCCCCAGCATTTT,TRBD1,NA,TRBJ1-5,TRBV6-5
CASSIDPGETEAFF,TGTGCCAGTAGTATAGATCCAGGGGAGACTGAAGCTTTCTTT,NA,NA,TRBJ1-1,TRBV19
CASSELGGSIAKNIQYF,TGTGCCAGCAGTGAATTGGGGGGGAGTATAGCCAAAAACATTCAGTACTTC,TRBD2,NA,TRBJ2-4,TRBV6-1
CASSPPHTDTQYF,TGTGCCAGCAGCCCTCCCCACACAGATACGCAGTATTTT,NA,NA,TRBJ2-3,TRBV12-3/TRBV12-4
CASGPGQGRTEAFF,TGTGCCAGCGGACCCGGACAGGGCCGAACTGAAGCTTTCTTT,TRBD1,once,TRBJ1-1,TRBV27
CASSIEQNSGNTIYF,TGTGCCAGTAGTATAGAGCAAAACTCTGGAAACACCATATATTTT,NA,NA,TRBJ1-3,TRBV19
CASSLASRTWGVSYEQYF,TGTGCCAGCAGCTTAGCCTCCCGGACTTGGGGCGTTTCCTACGAGCAGTACTTC,NA,NA,TRBJ2-7,TRBV7-2
CASSPAPPAGGEDTQYF,TGTGCCAGCAGCCCCGCTCCTCCAGCGGGGGGCGAAGATACGCAGTATTTT,TRBD2,NA,TRBJ2-3,TRBV4-2
CASSLPGEETQYF,TGTGCCAGCAGCTTACCAGGCGAAGAGACCCAGTACTTC,NA,NA,TRBJ2-5,TRBV7-3
CASSLPRTEAFF,TGTGCCAGCAGCTTGCCTCGGACTGAAGCTTTCTTT,NA,NA,TRBJ1-1,TRBV5-4
CASSQVRGGGETQYF,TGCGCCAGCAGCCAAGTCAGGGGAGGGGGAGAGACCCAGTACTTC,NA,NA,TRBJ2-5,TRBV4-3
CASSLNNNYGYTF,TGTGCCAGCAGTTTAAACAATAACTATGGCTACACCTTC,NA,NA,TRBJ1-2,TRBV12-3/TRBV12-4
CASGGTNTGELFF,TGTGCCTCGGGGGGAACGAACACCGGGGAGCTGTTTTTT,TRBD2,NA,TRBJ2-2,TRBV6-5
CSVGWGVRQPQHF,TGCAGCGTTGGATGGGGGGTTCGTCAGCCCCAGCATTTT,NA,few,TRBJ1-5,TRBV29-1
CASSDPGQGNSPLHF,TGTGCCAGCAGTGACCCTGGACAGGGTAATTCACCCCTCCACTTT,TRBD1,NA,TRBJ1-6,TRBV25-1
CASSSKGARQFF,TGTGCCAGCAGTTCGAAGGGGGCTCGGCAGTTCTTC,TRBD1,NA,TRBJ2-1,TRBV6-5
CASSEAPGGNEKLFF,TGTGCCAGCAGTGAAGCACCGGGAGGGAATGAAAAACTGTTTTTT,NA,NA,TRBJ1-4,TRBV6-1
CASSLRAGGTSYEQYF,TGTGCCAGCAGTTTACGAGCGGGGGGGACGTCCTACGAGCAGTACTTC,TRBD2,NA,TRBJ2-7,TRBV6-6
CASTPIRDGSYEQYF,TGTGCCAGCACCCCTATCCGGGACGGATCATACGAGCAGTACTTC,NA,NA,TRBJ2-7,TRBV6-6
CASSYSGLGYTF,TGTGCCAGCAGTTATTCAGGGTTAGGCTATACCTTC,NA,NA,TRBJ1-2,TRBV6-5
CASRPYADTQYF,TGTGCCAGCAGGCCGTACGCAGATACGCAGTATTTT,NA,NA,TRBJ2-3,TRBV27
CASSKTGVGNTIYF,TGTGCCAGCAGTAAGACAGGGGTCGGAAACACCATATATTTT,TRBD1,NA,TRBJ1-3,TRBV2
CASSLGDGNTIYF,TGTGCCAGCAGTTTGGGGGACGGAAACACCATATATTTT,NA,NA,TRBJ1-3,TRBV12-3/TRBV12-4
CASSSGGGTWYTF,TGTGCCAGCAGCTCTGGTGGGGGGACGTGGTACACCTTC,NA,NA,TRBJ1-2,TRBV7-8
CASSLTPKWYSGNTIYF,TGTGCCAGCAGCCTGACCCCGAAGTGGTATAGTGGAAACACCATATATTTT,NA,NA,TRBJ1-3,TRBV7-9
CSDSTGGLGRGYTF,TGCAGCGATTCGACAGGGGGCTTGGGAAGGGGCTACACCTTC,TRBD1,NA,TRBJ1-2,TRBV29-1
CASSQEFGTNTGELFF,TGTGCCAGCAGCCAAGAGTTCGGAACGAACACCGGGGAGCTGTTTTTT,NA,NA,TRBJ2-2,TRBV3-1/TRBV3-2
CASSTRDGNYEQYF,TGTGCCAGTAGTACGAGGGACGGAAACTACGAGCAGTACTTC,NA,NA,TRBJ2-7,TRBV19
CSVVGVGTDTQYF,TGCAGCGTTGTCGGGGTAGGCACAGATACGCAGTATTTT,NA,NA,TRBJ2-3,TRBV29-1
CASSPSSSTGELFF,TGCGCCAGCAGCCCGAGTTCTAGCACCGGGGAGCTGTTTTTT,NA,NA,TRBJ2-2,TRBV5-1
CASSTTGFSNQPQHF,TGTGCCAGCAGTACGACAGGGTTTAGCAATCAGCCCCAGCATTTT,TRBD1,NA,TRBJ1-5,TRBV6-5
CASSRGAGELFF,TGTGCCAGCAGCAGGGGGGCCGGGGAGCTGTTTTTT,NA,NA,TRBJ2-2,TRBV6-5